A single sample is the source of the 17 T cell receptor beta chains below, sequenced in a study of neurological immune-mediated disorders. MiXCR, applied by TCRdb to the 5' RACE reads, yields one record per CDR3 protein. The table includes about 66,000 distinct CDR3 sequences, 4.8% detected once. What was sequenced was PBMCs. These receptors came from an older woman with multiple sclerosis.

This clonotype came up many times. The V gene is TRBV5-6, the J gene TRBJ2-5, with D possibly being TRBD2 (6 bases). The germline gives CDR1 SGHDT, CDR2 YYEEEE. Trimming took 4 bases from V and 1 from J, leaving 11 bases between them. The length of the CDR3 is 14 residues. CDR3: CASSAPGLQETQYF. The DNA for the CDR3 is TGTGCCAGCAGCGCCCCGGGACTCCAAGAGACCCAGTACTTC.

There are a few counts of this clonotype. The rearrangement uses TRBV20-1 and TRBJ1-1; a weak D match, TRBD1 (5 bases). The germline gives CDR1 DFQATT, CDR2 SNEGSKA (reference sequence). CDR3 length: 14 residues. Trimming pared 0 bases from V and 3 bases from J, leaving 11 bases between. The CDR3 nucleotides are TGCAGTGCTAGAGATATACAGGTAGACACTGAAGCTTTCTTT. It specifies CSARDIQVDTEAFF.

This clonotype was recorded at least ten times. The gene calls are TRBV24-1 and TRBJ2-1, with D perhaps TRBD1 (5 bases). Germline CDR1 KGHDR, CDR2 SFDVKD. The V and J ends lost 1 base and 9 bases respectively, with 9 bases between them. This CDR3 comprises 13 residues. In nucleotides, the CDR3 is TGTGCCACCAGTGATTTTAATAGGGGTGAGCAGTTCTTC. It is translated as CATSDFNRGEQFF.

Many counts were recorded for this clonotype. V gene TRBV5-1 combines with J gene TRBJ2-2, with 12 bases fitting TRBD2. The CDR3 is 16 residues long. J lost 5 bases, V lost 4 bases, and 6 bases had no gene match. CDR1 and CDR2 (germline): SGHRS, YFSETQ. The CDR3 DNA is TGCGCCAGCAGCAAGGGACTAGCGGGTCCAACCGGGGAGCTGTTTTTT. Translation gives CASSKGLAGPTGELFF.

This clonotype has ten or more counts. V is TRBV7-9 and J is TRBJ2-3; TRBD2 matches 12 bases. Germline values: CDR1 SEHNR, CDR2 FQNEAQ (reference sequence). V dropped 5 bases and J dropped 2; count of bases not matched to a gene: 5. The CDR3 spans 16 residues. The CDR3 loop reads CASSGGTSGPTDTQYF. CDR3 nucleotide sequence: TGTGCCAGCAGCGGGGGGACTAGCGGGCCCACAGATACGCAGTATTTT.

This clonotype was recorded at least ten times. The CDR3 nucleotides read TGTGCCAGCAGCCAAGGAGTAGGGGGCCGGGGCTATGGCTACACCTTC. Protein product: CASSQGVGGRGYGYTF. The genes are TRBV3-1 and TRBJ1-2; TRBD1 matches at 7 bases. Per the germline V gene, CDR1 is LGHDT and CDR2 is YNNKEL (reference sequence). The CDR3 has 16 residues. V lost 1 base, J lost 4 bases, and 9 bases stayed unmatched.

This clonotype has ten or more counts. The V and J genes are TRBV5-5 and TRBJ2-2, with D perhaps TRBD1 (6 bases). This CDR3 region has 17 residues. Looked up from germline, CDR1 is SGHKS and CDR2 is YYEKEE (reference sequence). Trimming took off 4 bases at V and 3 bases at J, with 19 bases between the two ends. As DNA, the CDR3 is TGTGCCAGCAGCGCCCGGTTTGGGACATCTTACACCGGGGAGCTGTTTTTT. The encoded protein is CASSARFGTSYTGELFF.

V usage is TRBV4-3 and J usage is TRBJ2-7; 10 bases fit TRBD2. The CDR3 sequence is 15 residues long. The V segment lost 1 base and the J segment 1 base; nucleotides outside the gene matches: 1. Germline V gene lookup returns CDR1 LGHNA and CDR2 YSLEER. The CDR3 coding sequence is TGCGCCAGCAGCCAAGCTAGCGGGAGTTCCTACGAGCAGTACTTC. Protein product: CASSQASGSSYEQYF.

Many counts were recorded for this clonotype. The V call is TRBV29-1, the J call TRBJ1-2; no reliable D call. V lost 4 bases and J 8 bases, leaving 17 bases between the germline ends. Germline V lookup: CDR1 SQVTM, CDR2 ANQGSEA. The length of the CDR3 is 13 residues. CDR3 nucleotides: TGCAGCGTTGCGACAAGGTCCCTGGGGGGCTACACCTTC. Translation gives CSVATRSLGGYTF.

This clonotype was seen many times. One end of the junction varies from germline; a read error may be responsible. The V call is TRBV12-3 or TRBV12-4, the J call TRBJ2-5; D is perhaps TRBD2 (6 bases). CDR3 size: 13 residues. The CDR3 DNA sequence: TGTGCCAGCAGTTTAGGGGGTGCGGGGCCCCGCAGCTTC. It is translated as CASSLGGAGPRSF.

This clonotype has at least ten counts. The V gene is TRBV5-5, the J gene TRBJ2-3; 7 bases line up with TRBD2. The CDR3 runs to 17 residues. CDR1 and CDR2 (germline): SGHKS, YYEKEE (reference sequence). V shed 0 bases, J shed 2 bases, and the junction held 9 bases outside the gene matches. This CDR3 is CASSLAPASGNTDTQYF. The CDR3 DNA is TGTGCCAGCAGCTTGGCCCCCGCTAGCGGTAACACAGATACGCAGTATTTT.

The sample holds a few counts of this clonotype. CDR3: CSAREPMGLAGGNEQFF. CDR3 DNA sequence: TGCAGTGCTAGAGAACCGATGGGACTAGCGGGAGGAAATGAGCAGTTCTTC. The chain has TRBV20-1 and TRBJ2-1; TRBD2 matches at 15 bases. Germline V gene data show CDR1 as DFQATT and CDR2 as SNEGSKA (reference sequence). This CDR3 has 17 residues. V lost 0 bases and J lost 7; bases outside the gene matches: 7.

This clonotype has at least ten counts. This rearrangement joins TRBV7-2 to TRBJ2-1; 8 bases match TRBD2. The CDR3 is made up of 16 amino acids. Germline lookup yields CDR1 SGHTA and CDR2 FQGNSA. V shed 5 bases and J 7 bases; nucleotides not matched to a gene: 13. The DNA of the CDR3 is TGTGCCAGCAGCCAACCGGGGCGAGCGGGAGAGAATGAGCAGTTCTTC. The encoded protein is CASSQPGRAGENEQFF. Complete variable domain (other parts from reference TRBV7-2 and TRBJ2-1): GAGVSQSPSNKVTEKGKDVELRCDPISGHTALYWYRQSLGQGLEFLIYFQGNSAPDKSGLPSDRFSAERTGGSVSTLTIQRTQQEDSAVYLCASSQPGRAGENEQFFGPGTRLTVL.

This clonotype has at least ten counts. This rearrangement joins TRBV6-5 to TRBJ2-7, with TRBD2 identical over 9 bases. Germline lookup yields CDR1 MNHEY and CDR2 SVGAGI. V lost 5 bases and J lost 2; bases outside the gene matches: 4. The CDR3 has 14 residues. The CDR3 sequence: CASSLLAGTYEQYF. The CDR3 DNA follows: TGTGCCAGCAGTCTGCTAGCGGGGACCTACGAGCAGTACTTC.

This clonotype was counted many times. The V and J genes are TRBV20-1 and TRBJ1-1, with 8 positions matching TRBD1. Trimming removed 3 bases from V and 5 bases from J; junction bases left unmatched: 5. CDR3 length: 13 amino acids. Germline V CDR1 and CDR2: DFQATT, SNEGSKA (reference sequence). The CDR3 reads CSASGQGNTEAFF. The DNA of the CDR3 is TGCAGTGCTAGTGGACAGGGAAATACTGAAGCTTTCTTT.

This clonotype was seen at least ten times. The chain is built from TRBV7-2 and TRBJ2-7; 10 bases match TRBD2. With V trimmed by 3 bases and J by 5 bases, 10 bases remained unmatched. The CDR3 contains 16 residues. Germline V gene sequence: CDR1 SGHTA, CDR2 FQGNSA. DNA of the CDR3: TGTGCCAGCAGCTTGGGCAGCGGGAGGGTATCCCACGAGCAGTACTTC. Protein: CASSLGSGRVSHEQYF.

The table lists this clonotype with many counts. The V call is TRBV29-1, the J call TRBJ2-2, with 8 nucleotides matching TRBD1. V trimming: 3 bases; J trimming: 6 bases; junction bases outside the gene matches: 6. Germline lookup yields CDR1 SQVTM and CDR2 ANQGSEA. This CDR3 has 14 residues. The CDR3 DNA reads TGCAGCGTTGAGCGCAGGGGGCTGGCCGGGGAGCTGTTTTTT. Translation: CSVERRGLAGELFF.